This TCR beta chain was documented in a study of cytomegalovirus exposure and HLA in healthy donors (dated by TCRdb to 2017 to 2019). The study in broad terms: An earlier analysis of 587 of the donors reported around 280 Gb of sequence data and about 120 million unique TCR beta sequences obtained from roughly 180 million T cells. All discovery cohort repertoires had been generated using a single sequencing platform. Alongside the repertoire data, information on donor age, sex, ethnicity and CMV serostatus was compiled. HLA typing included class I and class II loci at four-digit resolution. Roughly 300 gigabases of sequencing data and around 85 million unique TCR sequences made up an early release that covered several hundred HLA-typed donors. Among some 410 genotyped donors of the cohort, an average of around 240,000 unique TCR beta nucleotide sequences were sequenced per donor, roughly a sixth of them non-productive. In addition to the first cohort of around 670 subjects, a separate validation cohort of 130 or so different subjects was used. High-throughput TCR immunosequencing, statistical association of individual TCRs with disease status, and machine learning were combined to predict cytomegalovirus infection status. Rather than drawing on any new phenotypic data, the later analysis identified candidate immune exposures from TCR beta sequences and the way those sequences occurred across donors. An earlier analysis of several hundred of the donors applied high-throughput TCR beta sequencing to assess whether each TCR beta V gene segment acted as functional or pseudogenic. The study was designed to test whether signatures of past pathogen exposure could be identified by cataloging public T cell receptors. Because of strong linkage in the cohort, 5 or 6 DR-DQ haplotypes were treated as single units for association and clustering. A later genetic analysis took genome-wide SNP genotypes for about three fifths of the 666 donors and used that subset as a discovery cohort. The genetic ancestry cluster associated with self-reported Caucasian donors included over 80% of the 398 genotyped donors. In a later analysis, previously published TCR beta repertoires from about 670 donors were re-analyzed and high-resolution HLA genotyping was added so that TCR occurrence patterns could be studied. The study used immunosequencing to profile the T cell repertoires of some 600 subjects and linked those repertoires to cytomegalovirus serostatus. The number of donors typed differed by locus, with about 629-640 for A, B, C, DRB1 and DQB1, roughly 520 for DQA1, 606 for DPA1, and roughly 450 for DPB1. On the study overall, not on this receptor specifically: Presence/absence analyses assumed roughly uniform sequencing depth across donors, an assumption that may not hold. The earlier analysis of approximately 560 of the donors excluded seventeen rarely observed V segments, including chromosome 9 orphons, because counts were too low. At a false discovery rate of 0.05, a later analysis linked some 17,000 TCR beta sequences to specific HLA alleles. In a later analysis, HLA-associated TCR beta chains showed more clonal expansion and lower generation probabilities than non-associated chains that were equally common. A further reported finding was that TCR beta sequences accurately predicted the HLA-A and HLA-B alleles for most subjects in the first cohort. The only immune exposure information available for the cohort was CMV serostatus. A later analysis reported that several top co-occurrence clusters appeared linked to parvovirus B19, influenza, CMV and Epstein-Barr virus. The classifier was reported to diagnose cytomegalovirus status with high specificity and sensitivity in both the original and validation cohorts. A cluster of highly shared sequence variants was judged likely to be a technical artifact of the sequencing pipeline. A few of the identified cytomegalovirus-associated TCR beta chains were confirmed in vitro to be specific for cytomegalovirus antigens. An earlier analysis of approximately 600 of the donors showed that most TCR beta V segments appeared in productive rearrangements either about 90% or about 30% of the time, which broadly matched IMGT annotations. According to a later analysis, TCR association rates differed among HLA loci, with DRB1 alleles showing the most associated TCRs and HLA-C alleles showing the fewest. It was suggested by the authors that the approach could potentially be generalized to other disease states and immunological phenotypes. Assigning TCR associations to individual alleles was difficult when HLA alleles, especially DR and DQ, strongly co-occurred. Because HLA typing was unavailable for some donors at each locus, only the typed subset was used in association tests. The study gave a list of about 160 TCR beta chains associated with cytomegalovirus. According to a later analysis, most CMV-associated TCR beta chains appeared to be HLA-restricted, and the HLA associations seemed to be driven largely by CMV exposure. Only TCR beta chains were sequenced in this cohort, and the absence of alpha or paired-chain data limited detectable features. Linkage disequilibrium might explain the correlated functional status among segregating V segments, but an unknown experimental factor could not be excluded. An association between a missense DCLRE1C variant and V-gene and J-gene trimming of TCR beta chains was found in a later genetic analysis and replicated in an independent cohort. A later genetic analysis reported fewer N-insertions in productive TCRs among donors in an Asian-associated ancestry cluster than the roughly 700-donor mean. Across donors, most TCR sequences were observed very rarely, whereas some public TCRs were present in many individuals.

The cohort comprised hundreds of healthy bone marrow donors. At the time of sampling, all cohort members were nominally healthy, though unrecorded immune exposures were likely present. The donor tested CMV seropositive, placing the donor among the 289 seropositive members of the cohort. A peripheral blood sample was collected from each donor, and TCR beta sequencing was performed on peripheral blood mononuclear cells. Genomic DNA extraction from the blood cell samples was performed with the Qiagen DNeasy Blood Extraction Kit. Libraries were made using the immunoSEQ multiplex PCR assay. The multiplex PCR relied on a mix of 60 forward primers for TCR Vbeta segments and 13 reverse primers for TCR Jbeta segments. The CDR3 region of rearranged TCR beta genes was amplified from genomic DNA with a multiplex PCR assay. Amplified TCR beta libraries were sequenced as 87-base-pair reads on the Illumina HiSeq System. Per the source publication's procedure: In a later analysis, some 80 million unique TCR beta chains were counted across the 500 to 700 repertoires, and roughly 11 million of these chains were shared by at least two donors. To remove PCR and sequencing errors, raw reads were error-corrected and collapsed into unique sequences using a nearest-neighbor algorithm that merged closely related sequences. V, D and J gene segments were assigned by aligning CDR3 sequences to IMGT reference sequences. Each retained sequence needed at least a six-nucleotide match to both a V gene segment and a J gene segment. Rearrangements were classified as productive when the CDR3 lacked stop codons and remained in frame with V and J, and all other rearrangements were classified as non-productive. Following IMGT convention, CDR3 was defined as the stretch from the second conserved V-encoded cysteine up to the conserved J-encoded phenylalanine. The earlier analysis of about 590 of the donors excluded sequences that lacked an unambiguous match to a single V gene segment. In an earlier analysis of a few hundred of the donors, V segments were called functional above 56.7% productive rearrangements and were called segregating when the between-donor standard deviation exceeded 5%. A statistical classification framework was built for diagnosing cytomegalovirus status from the catalog of TCR beta chain sequences. In a later analysis, V and J genes were assigned by comparing TCR nucleotide sequences against IMGT/GENE-DB human TR gene sequences. Using the TCRdist pipeline, a later analysis assigned CDR3 sequences along with most-parsimonious VDJ recombination scenarios. In a later analysis, each TCR beta chain was defined by its CDR3 amino acid sequence together with its V-gene family, and reads without a unique V-gene family were excluded. To address suspected cross-contamination and a sequencing artifact, a later analysis removed 592 highly shared, low-generation-probability nucleotide sequences. In a later analysis, a clonal expansion index was calculated for each public chain from normalized within-repertoire ranks of inferred template counts. In a later analysis, generation probabilities were computed using a VDJ recombination model fitted to out-of-frame rearrangements, and the results were checked against IGoR. Hypergeometric tests were used in a later analysis to score TCR-TCR, TCR-HLA and TCR-CMV co-occurrence, with a repertoire-size bias correction applied to the TCR pairs. To estimate false discovery rates, a later analysis permuted the HLA or CMV assignments 20 times. In a later analysis, co-occurring TCRs were grouped using DBSCAN, and TCRdist sequence similarity was added for clustering within HLA-allele-positive subsets. For co-occurrence clustering, repertoires with fewer than 30,000 or more than 120,000 public chains were excluded, along with several repertoires with anomalous nucleotide sharing. TCRdb obtained this table from immuneACCESS and retained in-frame rearrangements with V and J assigned. These tables miss some clones; where compared with another copy, unresolved V genes account for less than half of the shortfall, and the remainder is unexplained. The V and J calls and the clone size are those of that table, but D and trimming were determined from the DNA. Across this sample there are about 130,000 clones, with more than 65% seen only once. The ten largest clones add up to about 4.3% of the sample.

With respect to this clone: The specificity of this receptor is unknown. Per-base quality was not reported, and no clone a single base away is much larger than it.

The source is a male donor in good health and CMV-seropositive. The specimen sequenced was PBMCs.

This receptor carries the CDR3 CASSPPGDSLYGYTF. The DNA sequence is as follows: TGTGCCAGCTCACCACCAGGGGACAGCCTCTATGGCTACACCTTC. Rearrangement joined TRBV18 to TRBJ1-2, and TRBD1 aligns with 7 junction nucleotides. Counted from cysteine to phenylalanine, this CDR3 has 15 amino acids. The DNA shown is the 45-base CDR3, in frame from base 1. V is trimmed back by 0 bases and J by 4 bases, and the junction contains 5 bases that no gene match accounts for. From a lookup of the germline V gene, CDR1 and CDR2 are KGHSH and LQKENI.